Given below is one T cell receptor (beta chain) in context. The antigen remains unidentified. The source of the sample is a study of shared clonotypes between healthy human individuals. Study results and caveats: Naive subsets generally had larger estimated richness than memory subsets. Against clonotypes common to all four donors, non-shared ones had lower generation probabilities.

Naive CD8 cells were CD45RO-negative, positively selected for CCR7, excluding terminally differentiated effector memory CD45RA+ cells. The CDR3 length is 14 residues. Germline values: CDR1 GTSNPN, CDR2 SVGIG (reference sequence). Trimming took off 4 bases at V and 6 bases at J, with 18 bases between the two ends. In the original analysis: Filtering differed since immunoSEQ provided only junctions, with no quality scores. Clones were read by immunoSEQ multiplex PCR, and TCRdb kept only the in-frame ones, dropping some. V and J calls and clone size come straight from that table; D and trimming were deduced from the DNA. The table includes some 1,900,000 clones, approximately 94% detected once.

Material: naive CD8+ T cells sorted from blood. This chain connects TRBV30 to TRBJ1-1, with D perhaps TRBD1 (5 bases). This TCR came from a man aged 18 to 30 in good health. The CDR3 DNA reads as TGTGCCTGGACCTCCCTTGGGGGACTGGCTGAAGCTTTCTTT. As protein: CAWTSLGGLAEAFF.